The 30 T cell receptor beta chains listed next were all sequenced from one sample in a study of T cell changes during pregnancy in multiple sclerosis. Using immunoSEQ multiplex PCR, the repertoire was profiled, and TCRdb retains in-frame clones only, with some absent. The sample shows about 85,000 clones, roughly nine tenths of them seen only once. Sequenced here: peripheral blood, sampled in the first trimester of pregnancy. Receptors originate from a female donor with multiple sclerosis, enrolled in a pregnancy study.

Comments on this clone: One end of the junction does not line up with germline, which may come from a read error. The chain uses TRBV9 and TRBJ2-1; 10 bases agree with TRBD2. There are 14 residues in the CDR3. From germline, CDR1 is SGDLS and CDR2 YYNGEE. CDR3 sequence (DNA): TGTGCCAGCAGCGCAGGGGGGCTAGCGGGAGTCGTAGTCTTC. Protein sequence: CASSAGGLAGVVVF.

The CDR3 region has the DNA TGTGCCAGCAAGCAGCTAGCGGACACAGATACGCAGTATTTT. Protein product: CASKQLADTDTQYF. This chain connects TRBV9 to TRBJ2-3, with 7 bases aligning to TRBD2. The CDR3 extends over 14 amino acids. Germline trimming cut 6 bases from V and 2 bases from J; bases unmatched to any gene: 6. Germline-derived CDR1 and CDR2 are SGDLS and YYNGEE.

This chain uses TRBV6-4 with TRBJ2-1, with unresolved D. Germline V gives CDR1 MRHNA, CDR2 SNTAGT. The length of the CDR3 is 15 residues. V was shortened by 6 bases and J by 3 bases, with 15 bases between the two germline ends. The CDR3 DNA follows: TGTGCCAGCAGCCCTGAGGCCAACTTCTACAATGAGCAGTTCTTC. This encodes CASSPEANFYNEQFF.

CDR3 residues: CASSYSIGPGGQPQHF. The CDR3, as DNA: TGTGCCAGCAGTTACTCGATAGGGCCAGGGGGCCAGCCCCAGCATTTT. This chain links TRBV6-5 with TRBJ1-5, with TRBD1 matching 8 bases. Per the germline V gene, CDR1 is MNHEY and CDR2 is SVGAGI. The CDR3 contains 16 residues. V was clipped by 0 bases and J by 7 bases; unmatched bases: 8.

The CDR3 protein is CASSSKGLAALQETQYF. For the CDR3, the DNA is TGTGCCAGCAGCTCTAAGGGACTAGCGGCACTACAAGAGACCCAGTACTTC. This chain links TRBV28 with TRBJ2-5, with TRBD2 identical over 11 bases. V dropped 6 bases and J dropped 2; count of bases not matched to a gene: 11. This CDR3 is 17 amino acids long. Germline V gene data show CDR1 as MDHEN and CDR2 as SYDVKM.

This chain connects TRBV18 to TRBJ1-4, with TRBD1 as a possible D gene (5 bases). The CDR3 length is 15 residues. With 1 base removed from V and 4 bases from J, the gap between germline ends came to 10 bases. CDR1 is KGHSH, CDR2 LQKENI, per germline. The DNA of the CDR3 is TGTGCCAGCTCACCACGACAGTCGAGTAATGAAAAACTGTTTTTT. Its protein is CASSPRQSSNEKLFF. Combining the CDR3 with reference TRBV18 and TRBJ1-4 gives the whole variable domain NAGVMQNPRHLVRRRGQEARLRCSPMKGHSHVYWYRQLPEEGLKFMVYLQKENIIDESGMPKERFSAEFPKEGPSILRIQQVVRGDSAAYFCASSPRQSSNEKLFFGSGTQLSVL.

The chain is built from TRBV4-3 and TRBJ2-2; 9 nucleotides line up with TRBD2. The CDR3 sequence is 17 residues long. The V gene end was trimmed by 4 bases and the J gene end by 4 bases; junction bases not matched to a gene: 10. Per the germline V gene, CDR1 is LGHNA and CDR2 is YSLEER. The CDR3 loop reads CASSRESLAGTTGELFF. The DNA of the CDR3 is TGCGCCAGCAGCCGAGAATCGCTAGCGGGGACCACCGGGGAGCTGTTTTTT.

The chain employs TRBV28 and TRBJ2-5; 10 bases match TRBD1. Germline assignment: CDR1 MDHEN and CDR2 SYDVKM. J lost 2 bases, V lost 7 bases, and 10 bases had no gene match. This CDR3 region has 16 residues. In DNA form, the CDR3 reads TGTGCCAGCACCGAATGGGGACAGGGGAGACAAGAGACCCAGTACTTC. This codes for CASTEWGQGRQETQYF.

This clone was counted between two and nine times. The chain carries TRBV6-6 and TRBJ1-5; possibly TRBD1 for D (6 bases). Germline-derived CDR1 and CDR2 are MNHNY and SVGAGI (reference sequence). The CDR3 sequence is 15 residues long. Trimming cost V 6 bases and J 7 bases, with 19 bases left between them. DNA of the CDR3: TGTGCCAGCAGCCGAAATCAGGACAGCTCCCAGCCCCAGCATTTT. This gives the protein CASSRNQDSSQPQHF.

This clone was counted a few times. This sequence joins TRBV30 and TRBJ1-1, with a tentative D call TRBD1 (5 bases). This CDR3 is built from 15 residues. The ends were cut back, 0 bases at V and 7 bases at J, with 18 bases in the middle. The germline CDR1 and CDR2 sequences are GTSNPN and SVGIG (reference sequence). The CDR3 nucleotides read TGTGCCTGGAGTGTTGGGGCAGCGGGGAGTAGTGAAGCTTTCTTT. Amino acid sequence: CAWSVGAAGSSEAFF.

This clone was detected only a few times. The chain recombines TRBV6-1 with TRBJ1-5; D gene uncertain. This CDR3 comprises 17 residues. Germline V gene lookup returns CDR1 MNHNS and CDR2 SASEGT. The germline V and J ends were trimmed by 4 bases and 3 bases, with 19 bases remaining between them. CDR3 DNA: TGTGCCAGCAGTGGAGACATCCCGGTCCCTTACAATCAGCCCCAGCATTTT. Translation: CASSGDIPVPYNQPQHF.

This rearrangement joins TRBV5-5 to TRBJ2-7; 11 nucleotides match TRBD2. The CDR3 length is 13 residues. Germline V lookup: CDR1 SGHKS, CDR2 YYEKEE (reference sequence). Trimming took 7 bases from V and 4 from J; bases not matched to a gene: 4. The CDR3 sequence: CASLGLAEYEQYF. The DNA for the CDR3 is TGTGCCAGCTTGGGACTAGCGGAATACGAGCAGTACTTC.

This clone was recorded once. J is TRBJ2-3 and V is TRBV27; 11 nucleotides match TRBD2. V was clipped by 2 bases and J by 0 bases; unmatched bases: 10. Germline V lookup: CDR1 MNHEY, CDR2 SMNVEV (reference sequence). The CDR3 length is 19 residues. DNA for the CDR3: TGTGCCAGCAGTTTACGGGGACTAGCGGCCCGAGCTAGCACAGATACGCAGTATTTT. This gives the protein CASSLRGLAARASTDTQYF.

The table lists this clone with a count of one. V gene TRBV9 combines with J gene TRBJ2-7, with 9 bases lining up with TRBD1. J lost 2 bases, V lost 4 bases, and 7 bases had no gene match. Germline V gene data show CDR1 as SGDLS and CDR2 as YYNGEE. The CDR3 consists of 15 residues. The CDR3 loop is CASSISGTGTYEQYF. In DNA form, the CDR3 reads TGTGCCAGCAGCATTTCCGGGACAGGGACCTACGAGCAGTACTTC.

V and J are TRBV29-1 and TRBJ1-2; no definite D call. The V gene's germline CDR1 is SQVTM and CDR2 ANQGSEA. The CDR3 has 13 residues. Trimming removed 0 bases from V and 6 bases from J, with 11 bases in between. The DNA of the CDR3 is TGCAGCGTTGAAGAATTCGGGTATCATGGCTACACCTTC. It specifies CSVEEFGYHGYTF. The complete variable domain, with remaining parts taken from reference TRBV29-1 and TRBJ1-2, reads SAVISQKPSRDICQRGTSLTIQCQVDSQVTMMFWYRQQPGQSLTLIATANQGSEATYESGFVIDKFPISRPNLTFSTLTVSNMSPEDSSIYLCSVEEFGYHGYTFGSGTRLTVV.

The chain combines TRBV5-1 with TRBJ2-5, with unresolved D. The germline V gene has CDR1 SGHRS and CDR2 YFSETQ. Trimming removed 5 bases from V and 5 bases from J, with 10 bases in between. This CDR3 has 12 residues. The DNA of the CDR3 is TGCGCCAGCAGACGAGCCCGGGAGACCCAGTACTTC. It yields the protein CASRRARETQYF.

The CDR3 here is CASSAGTGDEKLFF. In DNA, the CDR3 is TGTGCCAGCAGCGCCGGGACAGGGGACGAAAAACTGTTTTTT. The V gene is TRBV5-4, the J gene TRBJ1-4, with 10 bases fitting TRBD1. The germline V gene has CDR1 SGHNT and CDR2 YYREEE (reference sequence). The CDR3 covers 14 residues. After removal of 4 bases from V and 8 bases from J, the junction contained 5 bases not matched to a gene.

In DNA form, the CDR3 reads TGTGCCATCAGTCCGGGGGTGAATGGGAACACTGAAGCTTTCTTT. It yields the protein CAISPGVNGNTEAFF. The chain employs TRBV10-3 and TRBJ1-1, with D perhaps TRBD1 (5 bases). The V end was cut by 5 bases, the J end by 1 base, with 14 bases between. The germline V gene encodes CDR1 ENHRY and CDR2 SYGVKD. The CDR3 is 15 amino acids.

V usage is TRBV7-3 and J usage is TRBJ2-7; 10 positions agree with TRBD1. In germline, CDR1 is SGHTA, CDR2 FQGTGA. The CDR3 spans 15 residues. J lost 3 bases, V lost 3 bases, and 5 bases had no gene match. The CDR3 spells CASSFSGTGDYEQYF. The CDR3 region has the DNA TGTGCCAGCAGCTTCTCCGGGACAGGGGACTACGAGCAGTACTTC.

This chain joins TRBV18 and TRBJ1-3, with 7 bases matching TRBD1. The trim removed 6 bases at V and 0 bases at J, leaving 8 bases unmatched. The CDR3 covers 16 residues. Germline V gene sequence: CDR1 KGHSH, CDR2 LQKENI. The CDR3 protein is CASSSRQGRSGNTIYF. In DNA, the CDR3 is TGTGCCAGCTCTTCTCGACAGGGACGCTCTGGAAACACCATATATTTT. The entire variable domain, with the rest obtained from reference TRBV18 and TRBJ1-3, is as follows: NAGVMQNPRHLVRRRGQEARLRCSPMKGHSHVYWYRQLPEEGLKFMVYLQKENIIDESGMPKERFSAEFPKEGPSILRIQQVVRGDSAAYFCASSSRQGRSGNTIYFGEGSWLTVV.

CDR3 residues: CSVSGDTEAFF. As DNA, the CDR3 is TGCAGCGTCTCAGGGGACACTGAAGCTTTCTTT. The chain is built from TRBV29-1 and TRBJ1-1; TRBD1 is a possible D gene (6 bases). Between the trimmed V and J ends, which lost 6 bases and 3 bases, there was a span of 8 bases. CDR1 and CDR2 (germline): SQVTM, ANQGSEA. This CDR3 comprises 11 residues. The variable domain in full, with the rest retrieved from reference TRBV29-1 and TRBJ1-1, is SAVISQKPSRDICQRGTSLTIQCQVDSQVTMMFWYRQQPGQSLTLIATANQGSEATYESGFVIDKFPISRPNLTFSTLTVSNMSPEDSSIYLCSVSGDTEAFFGQGTRLTVV.

The V call is TRBV9, the J call TRBJ2-5; 8 bases agree with TRBD1. The J segment lost 9 bases and the V segment lost 0 bases, leaving 7 bases of the junction unmatched. Looked up from germline, CDR1 is SGDLS and CDR2 is YYNGEE. The CDR3 contains 14 residues. The chain's CDR3 is CASSVAGQGDAQYF. The CDR3 DNA reads TGTGCCAGCAGCGTAGCTGGACAGGGTGATGCCCAGTACTTC.

The chain employs TRBV30 and TRBJ2-3, with 9 positions matching TRBD1. The length of the CDR3 is 13 residues. The germline CDR1 and CDR2 sequences are GTSNPN and SVGIG (reference sequence). This chain's CDR3 is CALDRGLADTQYF. The CDR3 nucleotides read TGTGCGTTGGACAGGGGACTCGCAGATACGCAGTATTTT.

The J gene is TRBJ2-5, the V gene TRBV4-1; 8 bases are a match to TRBD1. Germline V lookup: CDR1 MGHRA, CDR2 YSYEKL. CDR3 length: 15 residues. With 2 bases clipped from V and 7 bases from J, the junction kept 9 bases outside the gene matches. DNA of the CDR3: TGCGCCAGCAGCCAACTGGAGACAGGGGTAGGGACCCAGTACTTC. Translated, it gives CASSQLETGVGTQYF.

J is TRBJ1-3 and V is TRBV30; D gene unclear. Germline CDR1 is GTSNPN and CDR2 is SVGIG (reference sequence). V shed 0 bases and J shed 0 bases, with 9 bases lying between them. The CDR3 covers 15 residues. CDR3 protein: CAWSVGLNSGNTIYF. CDR3 sequence (DNA): TGTGCCTGGAGTGTCGGACTGAACTCTGGAAACACCATATATTTT.

V is TRBV29-1 and J is TRBJ1-4; 8 bases are a match to TRBD1. With V trimmed by 3 bases and J by 2 bases, 5 bases remained unmatched. The length of the CDR3 is 15 residues. CDR1 and CDR2 (germline): SQVTM, ANQGSEA. The CDR3 DNA follows: TGCAGCGTTGAGCTGACAGGGGCTACTAATGAAAAACTGTTTTTT. This codes for CSVELTGATNEKLFF.

This chain uses TRBV29-1 with TRBJ2-7; the D is unclear. There are 11 residues in the CDR3. Germline loops: CDR1 SQVTM, CDR2 ANQGSEA. The ends were cut back, 3 bases at V and 2 bases at J, with 5 bases in the middle. The CDR3 sequence is CSVDNTYEQYF. The CDR3 coding sequence is TGCAGCGTTGATAATACCTACGAGCAGTACTTC.

Here the CDR3 DNA reads TGTGCCAGCAGTGACTCGGGACAGGGGGCTGGGGCCAACGTCCTGACTTTC. This codes for CASSDSGQGAGANVLTF. The V call is TRBV6-4, the J call TRBJ2-6; 11 bases align to TRBD1. CDR3 length: 17 residues. With V trimmed by 0 bases and J by 2 bases, 0 bases remained unmatched. Germline V CDR1 and CDR2: MRHNA, SNTAGT.

This chain uses TRBV19 with TRBJ2-1, with 13 nucleotides matching TRBD2. The ends lost 6 bases at V and 10 bases at J; junction bases unmatched: 6. Germline V gene data show CDR1 as LNHDA and CDR2 as SQIVND (reference sequence). CDR3 length: 14 amino acids. In DNA form, the CDR3 reads TGTGCCAGTAGCTGGACTAGCGGGAGTAAGGAGCAGTTCTTC. Encoded protein: CASSWTSGSKEQFF.

The chain employs TRBV18 and TRBJ2-7; D remains ambiguous. CDR3 length: 14 amino acids. Per germline, CDR1 KGHSH and CDR2 LQKENI. Trimming stripped 4 bases from V and 1 base from J, with 11 bases between. The CDR3 spells CASSLPPGSYEQYF. In DNA, the CDR3 is TGTGCCAGCTCACTACCTCCCGGTTCCTACGAGCAGTACTTC.